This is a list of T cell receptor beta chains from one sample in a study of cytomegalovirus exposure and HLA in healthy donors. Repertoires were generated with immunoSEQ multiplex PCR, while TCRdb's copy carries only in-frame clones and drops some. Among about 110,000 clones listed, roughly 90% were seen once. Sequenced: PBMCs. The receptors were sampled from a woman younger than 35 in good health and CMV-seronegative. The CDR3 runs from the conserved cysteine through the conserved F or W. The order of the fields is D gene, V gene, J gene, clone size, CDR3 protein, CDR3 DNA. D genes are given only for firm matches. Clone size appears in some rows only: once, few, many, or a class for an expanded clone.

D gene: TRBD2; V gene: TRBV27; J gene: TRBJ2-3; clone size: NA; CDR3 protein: CASAIGTSGRGRVDTQYF; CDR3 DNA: TGTGCCAGCGCCATCGGGACTAGCGGGAGGGGGAGAGTAGATACGCAGTATTTT
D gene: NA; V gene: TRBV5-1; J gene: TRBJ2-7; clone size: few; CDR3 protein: CASSLQNSYEQYF; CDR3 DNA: TGCGCCAGCAGCTTGCAGAACTCCTACGAGCAGTACTTC
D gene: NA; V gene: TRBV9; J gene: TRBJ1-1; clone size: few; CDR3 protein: CASSKGPPGAEAFF; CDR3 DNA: TGTGCCAGCAGCAAGGGCCCCCCAGGGGCTGAAGCTTTCTTT
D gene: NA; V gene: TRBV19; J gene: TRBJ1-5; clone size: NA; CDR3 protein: CASSIRTPEGQPQHF; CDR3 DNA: TGTGCCAGTAGTATCCGGACCCCGGAGGGGCAGCCCCAGCATTTT
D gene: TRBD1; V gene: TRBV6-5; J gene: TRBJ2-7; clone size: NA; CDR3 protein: CASSYGTGGAWYF; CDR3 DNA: TGTGCCAGCAGTTACGGGACAGGGGGCGCTTGGTACTTC
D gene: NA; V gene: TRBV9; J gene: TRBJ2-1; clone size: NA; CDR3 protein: CASTRLSVVSYNEQFF; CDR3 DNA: TGTGCCAGCACCCGACTCTCTGTCGTCTCCTACAATGAGCAGTTCTTC
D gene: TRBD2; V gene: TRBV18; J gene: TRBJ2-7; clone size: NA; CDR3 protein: CASSPKASSSGLYEQYF; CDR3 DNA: TGTGCCAGCTCACCAAAAGCTAGTAGTAGCGGGTTGTATGAGCAGTACTTC
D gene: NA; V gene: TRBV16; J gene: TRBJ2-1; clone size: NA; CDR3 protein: CASSPEGDNSYNEQFF; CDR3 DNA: TGTGCCAGCAGCCCCGAAGGAGATAACTCCTACAATGAGCAGTTCTTC
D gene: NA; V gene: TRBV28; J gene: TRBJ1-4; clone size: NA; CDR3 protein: CASSPDSPWDEKLFF; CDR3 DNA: TGTGCCAGCAGTCCGGACAGCCCATGGGATGAAAAACTGTTTTTT
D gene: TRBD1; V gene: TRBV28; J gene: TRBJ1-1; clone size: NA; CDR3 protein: CASSSPRGLNTEAFF; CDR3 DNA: TGTGCCAGCAGTTCCCCCAGGGGGCTGAACACTGAAGCTTTCTTT
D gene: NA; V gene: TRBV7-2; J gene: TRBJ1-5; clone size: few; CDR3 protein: CASSSDSGYSNQPQHF; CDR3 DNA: TGTGCCAGCAGCTCTGACTCGGGATACAGCAATCAGCCCCAGCATTTT
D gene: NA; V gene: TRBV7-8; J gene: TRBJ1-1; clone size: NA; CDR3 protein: CASSLEPENTEAFF; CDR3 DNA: TGTGCCAGCAGCTTAGAACCGGAGAATACTGAAGCTTTCTTT
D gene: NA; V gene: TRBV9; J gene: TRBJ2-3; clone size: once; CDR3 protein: CASSPLTETSTDTQYF; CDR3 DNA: TGTGCCAGCAGCCCTCTGACAGAGACTAGCACAGATACGCAGTATTTT
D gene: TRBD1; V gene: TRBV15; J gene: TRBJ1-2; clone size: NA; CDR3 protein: CATSRAQGVGGYTF; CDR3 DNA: TGTGCCACCAGCAGGGCCCAGGGGGTTGGAGGCTACACCTTC
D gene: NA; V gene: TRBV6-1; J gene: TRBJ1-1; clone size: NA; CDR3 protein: CASSEARTEAFF; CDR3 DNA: TGTGCCAGCAGTGAGGCCCGCACTGAAGCTTTCTTT
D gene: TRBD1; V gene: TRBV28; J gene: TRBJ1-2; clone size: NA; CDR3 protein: CASSRQGTSNYGYTF; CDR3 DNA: TGTGCCAGCAGTCGACAGGGTACCTCAAACTATGGCTACACCTTC
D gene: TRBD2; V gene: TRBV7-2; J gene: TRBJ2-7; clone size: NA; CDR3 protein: CASSFLRRLAYEQYF; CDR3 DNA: TGTGCCAGCAGCTTCCTGCGGCGACTAGCGTACGAGCAGTACTTC
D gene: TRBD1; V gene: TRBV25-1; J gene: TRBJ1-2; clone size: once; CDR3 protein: CASSLRGQAGYTF; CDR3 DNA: TGTGCCAGCTCCCTCAGGGGGCAGGCTGGCTACACCTTC